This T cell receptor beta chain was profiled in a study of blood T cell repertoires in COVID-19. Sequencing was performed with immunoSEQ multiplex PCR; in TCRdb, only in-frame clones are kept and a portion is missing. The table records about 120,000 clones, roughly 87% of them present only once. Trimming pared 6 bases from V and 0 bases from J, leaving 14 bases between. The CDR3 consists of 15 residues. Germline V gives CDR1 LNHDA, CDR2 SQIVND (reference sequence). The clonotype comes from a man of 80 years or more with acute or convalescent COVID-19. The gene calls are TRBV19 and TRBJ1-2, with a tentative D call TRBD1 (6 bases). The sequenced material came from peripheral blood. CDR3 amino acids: CASRKTGTANYGYTF. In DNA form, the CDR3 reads TGTGCCAGTAGGAAAACAGGGACGGCTAACTATGGCTACACCTTC.